This T cell receptor beta chain stems from a study of T cells after somatic rescue of genetic block. CDR3 length equals 11 residues. Germline assignment: CDR1 MNHNS and CDR2 SASEGT. V was cut by 6 bases and J by 1 base, with 3 bases left in between. Sequencing used immunoSEQ multiplex PCR; TCRdb keeps in-frame clones, though not all of them. This sample has 88,000 or so clones, with around 89% found just once. Sequencing was carried out using peripheral blood mononuclear cells (PBMCs). This sequence was found in a woman aged 18-29 years. V usage is TRBV6-1 and J usage is TRBJ1-1; D is uncertain. This chain's CDR3 is CASRQNTEAFF. In DNA, the CDR3 is TGTGCCAGCAGGCAGAACACTGAAGCTTTCTTT.